Listed here are 4 T cell receptor beta chains from one sample, sequenced in a study of blood T cell repertoires in COVID-19. Profiling relied on immunoSEQ multiplex PCR, and the TCRdb table lists in-frame clones only, not all of them. The sample consists of about 61,000 clones, 85% of them appearing once. Sequenced sample: peripheral blood. The receptor set was obtained from a man in his 70s with acute or convalescent COVID-19.

The J gene is TRBJ2-5, the V gene TRBV11-2; 14 bases line up with TRBD2. Trimming took 5 bases from V and 5 from J; bases not matched to a gene: 7. This CDR3 region has 16 residues. Germline-derived CDR1 and CDR2 are SGHAT and FQNNGV. Written as DNA, the CDR3 is TGTGCCAGCAGCCCCGGACTAGCGGGGGGTCCGGAGACCCAGTACTTC. As protein: CASSPGLAGGPETQYF.

The V call is TRBV3-1 (or the pseudogene TRBV3-2), the J call TRBJ2-4, with 7 positions matching TRBD1. V lost 2 bases, J lost 8 bases, and 9 bases stayed unmatched. This CDR3 is 15 amino acids long. The germline V gene has CDR1 LGHDT and CDR2 YNNKEL (reference sequence). The CDR3 region has the DNA TGTGCCAGCAGCCAATATAAGGGGGCAGACTACATTCAGTACTTC. It codes for CASSQYKGADYIQYF.

This clone has more than one count but fewer than ten. J is TRBJ2-1 and V is TRBV18; perhaps TRBD1 as D (5 bases). Germline CDR1 is KGHSH and CDR2 is LQKENI. The V end was cut by 4 bases, the J end by 2 bases, with 12 bases between. This CDR3 has 15 residues. The chain's CDR3 is CASSQAGYTYNEQFF. The CDR3 nucleotides are TGTGCCAGCTCACAGGCAGGGTATACCTACAATGAGCAGTTCTTC.

This clone was observed a single time. The chain joins TRBV11-3 to TRBJ2-3, with D unclear. CDR3 length equals 14 residues. Germline CDR1 and CDR2: SGHNT and YENEEA. Trimming removed 1 base from V and 0 bases from J, with 5 bases in between. In DNA, the CDR3 is TGTGCCAGCAGCTTAGCGACTAGCACAGATACGCAGTATTTT. It translates to CASSLATSTDTQYF.